One T cell receptor (beta chain) is described in this entry. The data stem from a study of PD-L1 blockade in urothelial cancer. Germline V CDR1 and CDR2: SGHNT, YENEEA. The CDR3 length is 14 residues. V was cut by 5 bases and J by 7 bases, with 15 bases left in between. Time point here: pretreatment peripheral blood. Sequenced by immunoSEQ multiplex PCR; TCRdb stores in-frame clones only, minus some. The data contain 130,000 or so clones, 84% of them seen just once; the ten biggest clones take up under 3.5%. This rearrangement joins TRBV11-3 to TRBJ2-1, with a possible D match to TRBD1 (5 bases). The material sequenced was PBMCs, taken around atezolizumab (anti-PD-L1) treatment. The receptor comes from a man aged 50-59 years with urothelial cancer. CDR3 sequence: CASSPDSRWNEQFF. The CDR3 DNA reads TGTGCCAGCAGCCCCGACAGCAGGTGGAATGAGCAGTTCTTC.